This TCR beta chain was obtained from a study of metastatic and nonmetastatic thyroid tumors. With MiXCR, TCRdb called clones anew from the PCR reads. The sample includes some 69,000 clones, 13% to 15% of them seen just once. Study outcomes and limitations: It was reportedly found that TCR beta diversity was significantly higher in malignant thyroid tumors than in benign nodules, a difference seen in both blood and tumor samples.

Thyroid surgery was performed in patients who had received no treatment beforehand. This clone was seen a few times. Its antigen remains unknown. Trimming took 0 bases from V and 4 from J, leaving 15 bases between them. There are 16 residues in the CDR3. Per germline, CDR1 MNHEY and CDR2 SVGAGI. Material: blood. The V gene is TRBV6-5, the J gene TRBJ1-2; D might be TRBD1 (5 bases). The source is a male donor with papillary thyroid cancer or a benign thyroid nodule (not recorded which). Some clones in this sample may be carry-over from other donors' samples. Here the CDR3 reads CASSYSPAGTPYGYTF. CDR3 DNA sequence: TGTGCCAGCAGTTACTCGCCCGCAGGGACCCCCTATGGCTACACCTTC.